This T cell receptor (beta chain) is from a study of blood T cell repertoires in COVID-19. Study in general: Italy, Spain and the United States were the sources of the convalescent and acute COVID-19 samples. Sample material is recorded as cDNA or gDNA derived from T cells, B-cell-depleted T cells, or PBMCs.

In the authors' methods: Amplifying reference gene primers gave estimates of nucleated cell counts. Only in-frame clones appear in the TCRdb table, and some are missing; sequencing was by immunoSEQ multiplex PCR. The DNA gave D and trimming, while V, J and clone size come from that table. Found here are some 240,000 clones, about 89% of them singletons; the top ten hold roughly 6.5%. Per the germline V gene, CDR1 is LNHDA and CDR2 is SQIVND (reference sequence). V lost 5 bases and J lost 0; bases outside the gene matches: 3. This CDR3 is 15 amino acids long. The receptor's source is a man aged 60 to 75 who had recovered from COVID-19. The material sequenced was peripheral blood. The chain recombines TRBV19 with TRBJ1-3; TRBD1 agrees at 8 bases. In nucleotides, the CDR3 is TGTGCCAGTAGTCCCGACAGGGGCTCTGGAAACACCATATATTTT. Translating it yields CASSPDRGSGNTIYF.